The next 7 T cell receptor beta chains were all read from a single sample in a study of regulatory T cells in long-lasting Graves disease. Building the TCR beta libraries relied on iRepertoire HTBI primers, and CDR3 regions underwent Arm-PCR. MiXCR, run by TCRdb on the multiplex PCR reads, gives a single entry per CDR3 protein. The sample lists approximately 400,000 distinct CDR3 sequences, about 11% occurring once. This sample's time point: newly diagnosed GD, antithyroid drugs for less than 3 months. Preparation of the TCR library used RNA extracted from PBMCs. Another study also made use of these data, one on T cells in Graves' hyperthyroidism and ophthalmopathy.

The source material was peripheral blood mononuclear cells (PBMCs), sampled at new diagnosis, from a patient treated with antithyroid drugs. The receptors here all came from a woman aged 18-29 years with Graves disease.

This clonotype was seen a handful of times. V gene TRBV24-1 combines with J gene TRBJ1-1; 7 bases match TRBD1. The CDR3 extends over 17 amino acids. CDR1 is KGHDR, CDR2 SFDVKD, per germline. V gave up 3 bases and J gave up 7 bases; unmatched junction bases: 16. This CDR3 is CATSDRGTVGSSGEAFF. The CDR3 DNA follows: TGTGCCACCAGTGATCGAGGGACAGTCGGATCCTCGGGTGAAGCTTTCTTT.

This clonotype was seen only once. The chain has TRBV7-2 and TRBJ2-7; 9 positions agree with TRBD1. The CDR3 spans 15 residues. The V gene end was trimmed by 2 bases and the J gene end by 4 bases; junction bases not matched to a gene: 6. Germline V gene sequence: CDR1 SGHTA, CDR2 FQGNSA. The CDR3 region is CASSLSRDRVYEQYF. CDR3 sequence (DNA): TGTGCCAGCAGCTTATCCCGGGACAGGGTATACGAGCAGTACTTC.

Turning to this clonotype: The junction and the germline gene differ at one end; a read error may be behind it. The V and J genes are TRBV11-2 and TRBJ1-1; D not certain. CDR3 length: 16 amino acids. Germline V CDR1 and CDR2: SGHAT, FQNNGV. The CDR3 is CASSQEAFLRNTEAFF. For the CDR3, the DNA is TGCGCCAGCAGCCAAGAAGCGTTCTTGAGGAACACTGAAGCTTTCTTT.

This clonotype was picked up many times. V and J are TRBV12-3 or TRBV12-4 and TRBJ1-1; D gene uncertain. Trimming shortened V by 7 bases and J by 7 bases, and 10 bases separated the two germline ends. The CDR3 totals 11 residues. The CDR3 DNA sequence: TGTGCCAGCACTGCGGCGCTTGAAGCTTTCTTT. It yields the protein CASTAALEAFF.

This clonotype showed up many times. DNA of the CDR3: TGCAGTGCTAGAGATGGGGCAGGAATCGTGAGGGAGCAGTTCTTC. It encodes CSARDGAGIVREQFF. The chain combines TRBV20-1 with TRBJ2-1; weak D call: TRBD1 (5 bases). V gave up 0 bases and J gave up 10 bases, with 19 bases separating them. CDR1 is DFQATT, CDR2 SNEGSKA, per germline (reference sequence). This CDR3 has 15 residues.

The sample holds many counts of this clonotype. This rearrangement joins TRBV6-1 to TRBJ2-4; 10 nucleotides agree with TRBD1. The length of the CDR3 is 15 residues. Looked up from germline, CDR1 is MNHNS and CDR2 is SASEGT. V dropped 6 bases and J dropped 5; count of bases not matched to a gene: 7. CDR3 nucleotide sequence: TGTGCCAGCAGCGGGACAGGGGATGATCAAAACATTCAGTACTTC. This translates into CASSGTGDDQNIQYF.

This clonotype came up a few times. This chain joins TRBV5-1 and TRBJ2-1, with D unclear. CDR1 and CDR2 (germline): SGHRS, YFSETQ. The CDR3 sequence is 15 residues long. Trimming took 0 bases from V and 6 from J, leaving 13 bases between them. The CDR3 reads CASSLVYSNLNEQFF. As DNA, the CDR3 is TGCGCCAGCAGCTTGGTTTATTCAAACCTCAATGAGCAGTTCTTC.